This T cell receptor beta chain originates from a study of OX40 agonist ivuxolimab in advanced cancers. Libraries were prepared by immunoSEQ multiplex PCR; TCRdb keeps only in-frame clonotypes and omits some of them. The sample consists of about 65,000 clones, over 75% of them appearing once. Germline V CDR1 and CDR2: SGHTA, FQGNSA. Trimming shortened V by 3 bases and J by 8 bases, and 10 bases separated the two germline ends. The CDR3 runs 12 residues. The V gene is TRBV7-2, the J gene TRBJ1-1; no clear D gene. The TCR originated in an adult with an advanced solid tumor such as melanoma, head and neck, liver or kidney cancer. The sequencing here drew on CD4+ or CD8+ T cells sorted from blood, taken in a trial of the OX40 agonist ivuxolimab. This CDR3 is CASSLRAMEAFF. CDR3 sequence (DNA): TGTGCCAGCAGCTTGCGGGCCATGGAAGCTTTCTTT.